This TCR beta chain originates from a study of early T cells in non-severe SARS-CoV-2 infection. For the study at large: The study sequenced bulk RNA from unsorted whole blood, with chains unpaired. Study-wide findings and caveats: Matching results from VDJdb favored anti-spike CD8 responses, leaving private and CD4 specificities undetected.

The CDR3 loop spans 15 amino acids. The V and J ends lost 4 bases and 0 bases, in that order; junction bases with no gene match: 6. Germline V gene data show CDR1 as MNHEY and CDR2 as SVGEGT. This clonotype was observed many times. Its antigen is not known. The TCR library protocol attached unique molecular identifiers to the individual cDNA molecules. A single record per CDR3 protein comes from TCRdb applying MiXCR to the 5' RACE reads. The data show about 64,000 distinct CDR3 sequences, over 9.5% seen once. V gene TRBV6-2 or TRBV6-3 combines with J gene TRBJ2-7; 7 bases align to TRBD2. The sample in question was whole blood, obtained at baseline. This receptor was identified in an adult who was a healthcare worker with PCR-confirmed SARS-CoV-2 infection or an uninfected control (not recorded which). CDR3 sequence (DNA): TGTGCCAGCAGTTCCATACTAGCGTACTCCTACGAGCAGTACTTC. Encoded protein: CASSSILAYSYEQYF.